This T cell receptor beta chain was recorded in a study of tissue T cells after allogeneic stem cell transplantation. This CDR3 spans 14 amino acids. Germline CDR1 KGHPV, CDR2 FQNQEV (reference sequence). V dropped 5 bases and J dropped 4; count of bases not matched to a gene: 7. As regards this clone: Mouse names are used for the genes. The CDR3 end falls 1 residue outside the read, so it is completed with the germline J gene.

Profiling relied on immunoSEQ multiplex PCR, and the TCRdb table lists in-frame clones only, not all of them. Among over 7,000 clones listed, 35% to 40% were seen once. As to time point: mouse harvest day 14 after allogeneic transplant. Mouse grafts combined 10^7 T-cell-depleted bone marrow cells with 10^6 splenic CD5+ T cells. The receptor comes from a female BALB/c mouse given C57BL/6 T cells with graft-versus-host disease after an allogeneic hematopoietic cell transplant. The V and J genes are TRBV26 and TRBJ1-1; 7 nucleotides line up with TRBD1. The sample consisted of skin. The sequenced part of the CDR3 DNA is TGTGCCAGCAGTTCGACAGGGTCCGGCACAGAAGTCTTC. Translating it yields CASSSTGSGTEVF. The full CDR3 sequence reads CASSSTGSGTEVFF. Drawing the rest from reference TRBV26 and TRBJ1-1, the complete variable domain is NSKVIQTPRYLVKGQGQKAKMRCIPEKGHPVVFWYQQNKNNEFKFLINFQNQEVLQQIDMTEKRFSAECPSNSPCSLEIQSSEAGDSALYLCASSSTGSGTEVFFGKGTRLTVV.